Below, 4 T cell receptor beta chains from the same sample are listed, as sequenced in a study of beta chain features in type 1 diabetes. Study conclusions and caveats: Significant though moderate, a shortening of TCRB CDR3s appeared in all four CD4+ subsets of Type 1 diabetes patients.

The antigens these receptors bind are not known. Expressed TCRB transcripts were sequenced because the isolated RNA had all been reverse transcribed beforehand. Method: immunoSEQ multiplex PCR; TCRdb's copy keeps in-frame clones and lacks some. Of a few hundred thousand clones listed, 10% to 15% are singletons. Material: naive CD4+ T cells from blood. The receptors stem from a woman aged 18-30 years with type 1 diabetes.

This clone was counted between two and nine times. V usage is TRBV4-3 and J usage is TRBJ2-2; TRBD2 agrees at 13 bases. The CDR3 consists of 18 residues. Trimming cost V 0 bases and J 5 bases; bases outside gene matches: 6. Germline CDR1 LGHNA, CDR2 YSLEER. CDR3 in amino acids: CASSQELAGGPRTGELFF. CDR3 DNA: TGCGCCAGCAGCCAAGAACTAGCGGGAGGGCCGAGGACCGGGGAGCTGTTTTTT.

This clone has a handful of counts. The V call is TRBV10-3, the J call TRBJ1-5, with D perhaps matching TRBD1 (5 bases). The germline gives CDR1 ENHRY, CDR2 SYGVKD. V lost 4 bases to trimming and J lost 0 bases, with 10 bases between them. The CDR3 has 15 residues. CDR3 sequence reads: CAISGGDGSNQPQHF. Here the CDR3 DNA reads TGTGCCATCAGTGGGGGGGACGGTAGCAATCAGCCCCAGCATTTT.

The rearrangement links TRBV7-2 to TRBJ1-1; D is perhaps TRBD1 (5 bases). The V and J ends lost 5 bases and 4 bases respectively, with 14 bases between them. CDR1 and CDR2 from the germline V gene are SGHTA and FQGNSA. The CDR3 spans 14 residues. DNA for the CDR3: TGTGCCAGCAGCACTCAGGGATCTGGCACTGAAGCTTTCTTT. Protein: CASSTQGSGTEAFF.

V gene TRBV6-5 combines with J gene TRBJ1-1; D is unclear. In germline, CDR1 is MNHEY, CDR2 SVGAGI. V was cut by 5 bases and J by 1 base, with 11 bases left in between. This CDR3 region has 14 residues. The CDR3 sequence: CASSGTRGNTEAFF. CDR3 in DNA: TGTGCCAGCAGTGGAACCCGGGGGAACACTGAAGCTTTCTTT.